Listed below are T cell receptor beta chains from one sample, sequenced in a study of cytomegalovirus exposure and HLA in healthy donors. The protocol was immunoSEQ multiplex PCR, while the TCRdb copy is restricted to in-frame clones and leaves out a portion. The sample consists of about 140,000 clones, roughly 68% of them appearing once. Sequenced: PBMCs. The receptors originated from a man in his sixties in good health and CMV-seronegative. CDR3s include the opening cysteine and the closing phenylalanine or tryptophan. A D gene is named only where the DNA matches it firmly. Not all rows give a size; the values are once, few, many and, for expanded clones, a class.

TRBJ2-3	.	TRBV29-1	.	CSVDSRQGSTDTQYF	TGCAGCGTTGACTCACGGCAGGGGAGTACAGATACGCAGTATTTT
TRBJ2-1	.	TRBV11-3	.	CASSQRSGEQFF	TGTGCCAGCAGCCAGCGGTCCGGTGAGCAGTTCTTC
TRBJ2-1	.	TRBV2	TRBD2	CASSPAGTSGNNEQFF	TGTGCCAGCAGCCCCGCCGGGACTAGCGGGAACAATGAGCAGTTCTTC
TRBJ2-5	.	TRBV30	TRBD1	CAWGTGGGETQYF	TGTGCCTGGGGGACAGGGGGCGGTGAGACCCAGTACTTC
TRBJ2-5	.	TRBV5-8	TRBD2	CASSLAVIAGGSQETQYF	TGTGCCAGCAGCTTGGCCGTCATAGCGGGAGGTTCACAAGAGACCCAGTACTTC
TRBJ1-5	.	TRBV6-1	.	CASSPAGSNQPQHF	TGTGCCAGCAGTCCGGCCGGGAGCAATCAGCCCCAGCATTTT
TRBJ1-1	once	TRBV27	.	CATLALTRTEAFF	TGTGCCACCCTTGCCTTGACGAGGACTGAAGCTTTCTTT
TRBJ1-2	few	TRBV7-9	.	CASTSSRLTGDGYTF	TGTGCCAGCACCTCCTCCCGCCTGACAGGCGATGGCTACACCTTC
TRBJ1-4	.	TRBV7-2	TRBD1	CASRKGQGATNEKLFF	TGTGCCAGCAGGAAAGGACAGGGTGCAACTAATGAAAAACTGTTTTTT
TRBJ2-3	.	TRBV27	.	CASSPDRNTDTQYF	TGTGCCAGCAGCCCCGACAGGAACACAGATACGCAGTATTTT
TRBJ1-1	few	TRBV19	TRBD1	CASSLGQDNTEAFF	TGTGCCAGTAGTCTTGGACAGGACAACACTGAAGCTTTCTTT
TRBJ2-3	.	TRBV5-5	TRBD1	CASSSLQGADTQYF	TGTGCCAGCAGCTCGCTCCAGGGGGCAGATACGCAGTATTTT
TRBJ1-1	.	TRBV28	.	CASSQDSHKNTEAFF	TGTGCCAGCAGCCAAGACAGCCACAAGAACACTGAAGCTTTCTTT
TRBJ1-6	few	TRBV9	TRBD1	CASSTGTGAYNSPLHF	TGTGCCAGCAGCACCGGGACAGGGGCTTATAATTCACCCCTCCACTTT
TRBJ1-2	few	TRBV5-1	.	CASREGTGGYTF	TGCGCCAGCAGAGAGGGAACGGGTGGCTACACCTTC
TRBJ2-1	few	TRBV6-5	TRBD2	CASRSPAGGQEQFF	TGTGCCAGCAGGAGTCCAGCGGGAGGGCAGGAGCAGTTCTTC
TRBJ2-1	.	TRBV9	TRBD2	CASSVGRWGGSWNEQFF	TGTGCCAGCAGCGTAGGTAGGTGGGGCGGGAGTTGGAATGAGCAGTTCTTC
TRBJ1-1	.	TRBV19	.	CASKRSGGGLAEAFF	TGTGCCAGTAAAAGGTCTGGCGGGGGTTTGGCTGAAGCTTTCTTT
TRBJ1-1	.	TRBV5-4	TRBD1	CASSLEGDRGQSEAFF	TGTGCCAGCAGCTTGGAGGGTGACAGGGGGCAATCTGAAGCTTTCTTT
TRBJ2-5	few	TRBV5-1	TRBD2	CASSLAPAGVGETQYF	TGCGCCAGCAGCTTGGCCCCAGCGGGAGTAGGAGAGACCCAGTACTTC
TRBJ2-5	once	TRBV7-6	.	CASSSLGGETQYF	TGTGCCAGCAGCTCCTTAGGAGGCGAGACCCAGTACTTC
TRBJ1-4	few	TRBV19	.	CASSIRGSEKLFF	TGTGCCAGTAGTATCAGGGGCTCTGAAAAACTGTTTTTT
TRBJ2-7	.	TRBV6-5	.	CASSYSNGLNEQYF	TGTGCCAGCAGTTACTCGAACGGTTTAAACGAGCAGTACTTC
TRBJ1-5	.	TRBV7-6	TRBD1	CASSRGQGFNQPQHF	TGTGCCAGCAGCCGCGGACAGGGTTTCAATCAGCCCCAGCATTTT
TRBJ2-3	.	TRBV30	TRBD1	CAWSSGGTDTQYF	TGTGCCTGGAGTTCAGGGGGAACAGATACGCAGTATTTT
TRBJ2-7	.	TRBV27	.	CASSSPGRSSYEQYF	TGTGCCAGCAGCTCCCCAGGGCGGTCATCCTACGAGCAGTACTTC
TRBJ1-4	once	TRBV2	.	CASSEWGVEKLFF	TGTGCCAGCAGTGAATGGGGCGTTGAAAAACTGTTTTTT
TRBJ1-1	.	TRBV25-1	.	CASSDRIEAFF	TGTGCCAGCAGTGACAGAATAGAAGCTTTCTTT
TRBJ1-2	once	TRBV30	TRBD1	CAWSRGQRDYGYTF	TGTGCCTGGAGCAGGGGACAGAGGGACTATGGCTACACCTTC
TRBJ1-2	.	TRBV30	.	CAWSVTVQGTYGYTF	TGTGCCTGGAGTGTAACCGTCCAGGGGACATATGGCTACACCTTC